This TCR beta chain is drawn from a study of T cells after yellow fever vaccination (dated by TCRdb to about 2019). General notes on the study: Libraries from fractions with low cell numbers were prepared with the SMART-Seq v4 Ultra Low Input RNA kit. Bulk TCR alpha and beta repertoires were sequenced longitudinally to track T-cell clones before and after primary and booster YFV17D yellow fever vaccination. Two healthy male donors made up the cohort, one aged 18 to 30 years and the other aged 30 to 40 years. Blood samples were taken at several timepoints before and after primary and secondary immunization, and bulk PBMC replicates and cell subsets were isolated.

This clonotype was seen many times. What this receptor recognizes is not known. No qualities accompany the bases; no much larger clone lies one base away. The meaning of the sample's treatment or condition label: live attenuated yellow fever vaccine strain. At every blood-draw timepoint, two biological replicates of bulk PBMCs were collected. A standard Ficoll-Paque protocol was used to isolate PBMCs from peripheral blood. TriZol was used to extract RNA from bulk PBMCs, from CD4 and CD8 fractions, and from dextramer-positive and dextramer-negative fractions. Broad study findings and their caveats: A small share of clonotypes was detected in both CD4 and CD8 compartments, with the overlap likely arising from convergent recombination. FACS-sorted repertoires could contain abundant contaminating clonotypes from the bulk population, so computational filtering was required. After the booster, most clones that had expanded after primary vaccination were detected again (roughly 96% of CD4 and under 90% of CD8), suggesting broad maintenance of memory. Because the study included only a couple of donors, the extent to which the findings can be generalized is limited. The secondary T-cell response was found to be weaker but faster than the primary response, with a peak reached on day 5 rather than on day 15.

Sequenced using an Illumina NovaSeq 6000. Synthesis of TCR cDNA relied on 5'RACE template switching, a step that introduced a universal primer site along with unique molecular identifiers. cDNA synthesis was primed from both the TCR alpha and TCR beta constant segments. Libraries were amplified in two PCR steps, with sample barcodes and sequencing adapters added in the second step. Sequencing of libraries was done on Illumina HiSeq 2500 (2x100 bp) or NovaSeq (2x150 bp). As for the original processing: Demultiplexing of reads and collapsing into UMI consensus sequences were performed with MIGEC, and V(D)J alignment was carried out with MiXCR. Vaccine-responding clonotypes were identified with edgeR using replicate PBMC samples, with FDR below 0.01 and a log2 fold change above 5 up to day 15 being required. Bulk clonotypes were assigned CD4 or CD8 identity according to which sequenced CD4 or CD8 repertoire held them at higher abundance. In-frame beta chains were kept once TCRdb had trimmed the public reads at Q25 with fastp and called clones with MiXCR. Every CDR3 protein is listed once, alongside the most common genes and DNA of its rows. In this record, the V and J calls reflect TCRdb's handling and not the investigators' own analysis. The sample table contains over 300,000 distinct CDR3 sequences; only one count was recorded for roughly 3.5% of them. The ten top clones hold about a quarter of the sample.

The cysteine opens and the phenylalanine closes a CDR3 of 13 amino acids. The kept DNA is CDR3 alone, 39 bases in frame from the first base. Trimming removed 2 bases from V and 3 bases from J, leaving 8 bases between the germline ends. CDR1 and CDR2, per the germline V gene, are SGHDN and FVKESK. Recombination connected TRBV14 to TRBJ2-7; the D gene remains uncertain. The receptor was isolated from a man between 18 and 29 years old who received the YFV17D yellow fever vaccine. The sample here was PBMCs, taken on the day of the yellow fever booster vaccination. DNA sequence: TGTGCCAGCAGCCAACTAGGTTACTACGAGCAGTACTTC. Translated, it reads CASSQLGYYEQYF.